Below, 14 T cell receptor beta chains from the same sample are listed, as sequenced in a study of T cell clones after liver transplantation. Profiling relied on immunoSEQ multiplex PCR, and the TCRdb table lists in-frame clones only, not all of them. Of around 100,000 clones in the sample, around 80% were seen once. The sequencing used CD4+ T cells from blood, collected approximately 43 months after liver transplant. These receptors were taken from a human patient who received a liver transplant. The graft donor may be the source of some T cells.

V gene TRBV9 combines with J gene TRBJ1-4; D uncertain. The germline V gene has CDR1 SGDLS and CDR2 YYNGEE. CDR3 length: 16 residues. V was clipped by 0 bases and J by 0 bases, with 9 bases between them. CDR3 residues: CASSVDPRATNEKLFF. The CDR3 nucleotides read TGTGCCAGCAGCGTAGATCCCCGGGCAACTAATGAAAAACTGTTTTTT.

The V and J genes are TRBV5-8 and TRBJ1-5, with TRBD1 identical over 7 bases. This CDR3 contains 17 residues. Unmatched junction bases numbered 15, after V lost 5 bases and J lost 4 bases. CDR1 and CDR2 from the germline V gene are SGHTS and YDEGEE. The CDR3 nucleotides read TGTGCCAGCAGACCTAGACAGGGAGTAGTATGGAATCAGCCCCAGCATTTT. Translating gives CASRPRQGVVWNQPQHF.

J is TRBJ1-3 and V is TRBV4-1; TRBD1 agrees at 8 bases. The V segment lost 1 base and the J segment 4 bases; nucleotides outside the gene matches: 6. CDR1 is MGHRA and CDR2 is YSYEKL in the germline V gene. The length of the CDR3 is 16 residues. The CDR3 is CASSQVTGGIGNTIYF. CDR3 nucleotides: TGCGCCAGCAGCCAAGTTACAGGGGGGATCGGAAACACCATATATTTT.

This clone is a singleton in its sample. V usage is TRBV6-1 and J usage is TRBJ2-1; 11 bases align to TRBD2. The ends lost 4 bases at V and 2 bases at J; junction bases unmatched: 7. Germline values: CDR1 MNHNS, CDR2 SASEGT. This CDR3 is built from 17 residues. This chain's CDR3 is CASSANPLAGAYNEQFF. As DNA, the CDR3 is TGTGCCAGCAGTGCTAATCCACTAGCGGGGGCCTACAATGAGCAGTTCTTC.

The chain uses TRBV6-5 and TRBJ2-3; D remains unclear. The germline V gene has CDR1 MNHEY and CDR2 SVGAGI. The CDR3 spans 12 residues. The V gene lost 3 bases and the J gene lost 6 bases, with 7 bases spanning the gap. CDR3 in amino acids: CASSYSGDTQYF. Here the CDR3 DNA reads TGTGCCAGCAGTTATAGTGGGGATACGCAGTATTTT.

The J gene is TRBJ2-1, the V gene TRBV21-1; TRBD2, the table's D call, was not compared with the DNA. TRBV21-1 is a pseudogene locus. This CDR3 is built from 19 residues. The CDR3 region is CASSKVPKVAGASYNEQFF. DNA of the CDR3: TGTGCCAGCAGCAAAGTACCTAAAGTAGCGGGGGCCTCCTACAATGAGCAGTTCTTC.

The J gene is TRBJ1-2, the V gene TRBV6-5; unclear D gene. The germline V and J ends were trimmed by 0 bases and 5 bases, with 7 bases remaining between them. The CDR3 length is 13 residues. CDR1 is MNHEY and CDR2 is SVGAGI in the germline V gene. The CDR3 loop reads CASSYSHSYGYTF. The CDR3 DNA sequence: TGTGCCAGCAGTTACTCACATTCGTATGGCTACACCTTC.

The chain is built from TRBV18 and TRBJ1-4; 7 nucleotides line up with TRBD1. The CDR3 extends over 15 amino acids. J lost 6 bases, V lost 2 bases, and 6 bases had no gene match. Germline V CDR1 and CDR2: KGHSH, LQKENI. The CDR3 nucleotides are TGTGCCAGCTCACCATCGACAGGGTGGGATGAAAAACTGTTTTTT. It specifies CASSPSTGWDEKLFF.

This clone was counted once. The V call is TRBV7-2, the J call TRBJ2-4, with a tentative D call TRBD1 (6 bases). Between the trimmed V and J ends, which lost 2 bases and 2 bases, there was a span of 10 bases. The germline gives CDR1 SGHTA, CDR2 FQGNSA. The CDR3 loop spans 15 amino acids. CDR3: CASSLQGYSKNIQYF. The DNA of the CDR3 is TGTGCCAGCAGCTTACAGGGGTATTCCAAAAACATTCAGTACTTC.

V is TRBV18 and J is TRBJ2-2, with TRBD1 as a possible D gene (5 bases). Germline V gene sequence: CDR1 KGHSH, CDR2 LQKENI. The CDR3 totals 17 residues. The ends were cut back, 1 base at V and 0 bases at J, with 12 bases in the middle. In DNA form, the CDR3 reads TGTGCCAGCTCACCACAGGTGACCAGGGCGAACACCGGGGAGCTGTTTTTT. This encodes CASSPQVTRANTGELFF.

This chain joins TRBV6-6 and TRBJ2-3; unclear D gene. The germline V and J ends were trimmed by 6 bases and 0 bases, with 13 bases remaining between them. The CDR3 length is 15 residues. CDR1 is MNHNY, CDR2 SVGAGI, per germline (reference sequence). CDR3 DNA sequence: TGTGCCAGCAGGAATACAGTAACTAGCACAGATACGCAGTATTTT. It codes for CASRNTVTSTDTQYF.

V is TRBV2 and J is TRBJ1-5; D gene uncertain. The V gene lost 5 bases and the J gene lost 9 bases, with 14 bases spanning the gap. Germline V gene sequence: CDR1 SNHLY, CDR2 FYNNEI. CDR3 size: 13 residues. The CDR3 sequence: CASSQNGGRPQHF. CDR3 sequence (DNA): TGTGCCAGCAGTCAGAACGGAGGAAGGCCCCAGCATTTT.

The genes are TRBV15 and TRBJ2-3, with D possibly being TRBD2 (6 bases). The CDR3 totals 15 residues. V was cut by 4 bases and J by 5 bases, with 16 bases left in between. CDR1 is LNHNV, CDR2 YYDKDF, per germline (reference sequence). The CDR3, as DNA: TGTGCCACCAGCATTGGCCGCCCCGGGGGAGATACGCAGTATTTT. Amino acids: CATSIGRPGGDTQYF.

This sequence joins TRBV11-2 and TRBJ1-1; D gene ambiguous. Looked up from germline, CDR1 is SGHAT and CDR2 is FQNNGV. Trimming took 10 bases from V and 6 from J, leaving 12 bases between them. The CDR3 covers 11 residues. CDR3 sequence reads: CATSPRAEAFF. CDR3 coding DNA: TGTGCCACCTCGCCACGCGCTGAAGCTTTCTTT.